One sample yielded the 3 T cell receptor beta chains listed below, sequenced in a study of T-cell memory formation after mild COVID-19. TCRdb re-called the 5' RACE reads with MiXCR, one entry per CDR3 protein. The data contain hundreds of thousands of distinct CDR3 sequences, roughly 21% of them singletons. Specimen: PBMCs or a T cell subset sorted from them (not recorded which). All receptors derive from an adult woman who had mild COVID-19 (a few samples of this study predate the infection). Cell type and time point are not known.

This CDR3 is CASSPPTLGEQYF. The CDR3 region has the DNA TGCGCCAGCAGCCCACCAACTCTGGGCGAGCAGTACTTC. This chain uses TRBV4-1 with TRBJ2-7; no clear D gene. CDR3 length: 13 amino acids. V gave up 4 bases and J gave up 6 bases, with 13 bases separating them. Per germline, CDR1 MGHRA and CDR2 YSYEKL.

The J gene is TRBJ2-2, the V gene TRBV19, with 7 bases fitting TRBD2. The CDR3 runs 14 residues. Germline trimming cut 5 bases from V and 6 bases from J; bases unmatched to any gene: 6. The V gene's germline CDR1 is LNHDA and CDR2 SQIVND (reference sequence). CDR3 protein: CASSPGLEPGELFF. The CDR3 DNA follows: TGTGCCAGTAGTCCCGGACTAGAACCCGGGGAGCTGTTTTTT.

The chain is built from TRBV25-1 and TRBJ2-7; possible D gene TRBD2, 6 bases. This CDR3 has 17 amino acids. Germline CDR1 and CDR2: MGHDK and SYGVNS. Trimming removed 1 base at V and 6 bases at J, with 22 bases between. The CDR3 DNA follows: TGTGCCAGCAGTGAATTATCGTTCAGGCGGGGATCGGCCGAGCAGTACTTC. This sequence encodes CASSELSFRRGSAEQYF.